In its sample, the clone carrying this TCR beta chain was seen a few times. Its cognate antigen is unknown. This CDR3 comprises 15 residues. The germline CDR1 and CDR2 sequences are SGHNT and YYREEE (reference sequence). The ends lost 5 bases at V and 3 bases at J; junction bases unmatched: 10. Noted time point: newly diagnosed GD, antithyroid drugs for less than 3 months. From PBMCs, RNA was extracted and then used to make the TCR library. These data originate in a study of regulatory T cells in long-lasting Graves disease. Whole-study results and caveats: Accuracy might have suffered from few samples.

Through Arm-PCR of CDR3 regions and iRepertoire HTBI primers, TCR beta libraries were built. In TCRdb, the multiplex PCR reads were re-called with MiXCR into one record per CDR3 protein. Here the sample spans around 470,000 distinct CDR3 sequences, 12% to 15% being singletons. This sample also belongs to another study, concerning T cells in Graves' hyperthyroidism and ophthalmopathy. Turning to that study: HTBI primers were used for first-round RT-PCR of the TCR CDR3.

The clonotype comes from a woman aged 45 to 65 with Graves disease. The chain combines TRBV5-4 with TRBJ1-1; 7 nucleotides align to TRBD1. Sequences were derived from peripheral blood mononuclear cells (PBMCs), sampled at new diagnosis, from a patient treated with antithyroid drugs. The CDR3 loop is CASRRETGIDTEAFF. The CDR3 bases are TGTGCCAGCAGGCGAGAGACAGGGATTGACACTGAAGCTTTCTTT.